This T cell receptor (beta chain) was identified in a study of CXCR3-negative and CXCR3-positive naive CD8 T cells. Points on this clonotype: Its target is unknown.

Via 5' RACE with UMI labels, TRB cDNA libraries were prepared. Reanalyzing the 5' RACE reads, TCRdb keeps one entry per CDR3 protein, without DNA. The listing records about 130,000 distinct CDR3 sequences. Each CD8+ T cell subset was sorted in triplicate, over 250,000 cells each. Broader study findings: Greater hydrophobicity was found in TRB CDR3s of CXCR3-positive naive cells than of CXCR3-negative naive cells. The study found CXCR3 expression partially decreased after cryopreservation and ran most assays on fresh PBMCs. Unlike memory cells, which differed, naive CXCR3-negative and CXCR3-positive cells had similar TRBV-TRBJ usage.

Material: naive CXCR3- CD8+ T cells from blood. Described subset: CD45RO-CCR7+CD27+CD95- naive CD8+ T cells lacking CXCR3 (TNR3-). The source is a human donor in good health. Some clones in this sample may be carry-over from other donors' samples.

The CDR3 spells CASSQDRTGTMNTEAFF. The chain is built from TRBV4-1 and TRBJ1-1; the TCRdb D gene call, TRBD1, has no DNA to confirm it. CDR1 and CDR2 from the germline V gene are MGHRA and YSYEKL. CDR3 size: 17 residues.